The 29 T cell receptor beta chains reported below all come from one sample, sequenced in a study of OX40 agonist ivuxolimab in advanced cancers. Libraries were prepared through the immunoSEQ multiplex PCR assay. In its TCRdb copy, this immuneACCESS table keeps in-frame sequences only and misses some clones. Where compared with another copy, unresolved V genes explain less than half of these, and the others have no known cause. The table for this sample lists 75,000 to 90,000 clones; 80% to 95% of them were counted only once. Together, the top ten hold 0.95% to 1.3% of the sample. The material sequenced was CD4+ or CD8+ T cells sorted from blood, taken in a trial of the OX40 agonist ivuxolimab. Receptors were obtained from an adult with an advanced solid tumor such as melanoma, head and neck, liver or kidney cancer.

The chain is built from TRBV5-1 and TRBJ2-7; tentatively, D is TRBD1 or TRBD2 (5 bases each). Germline V lookup: CDR1 SGHRS, CDR2 YFSETQ. The CDR3 is made up of 13 amino acids. V gave up 6 bases and J gave up 1 base, with 11 bases separating them. DNA for the CDR3: TGCGCCAGCAAGGGAGACAGTTCCTACGAGCAGTACTTC. Its translation: CASKGDSSYEQYF.

V usage is TRBV11-3 and J usage is TRBJ2-2; no clear D. The CDR3 covers 15 residues. Trimming took off 5 bases at V and 4 bases at J, with 14 bases between the two ends. Looked up from germline, CDR1 is SGHNT and CDR2 is YENEEA. CDR3 region: CASSQSQAFTGELFF. The CDR3, as DNA: TGTGCCAGCAGCCAATCCCAGGCTTTCACCGGGGAGCTGTTTTTT.

The rearrangement links TRBV4-1 to TRBJ2-2; 9 nucleotides match TRBD1. The CDR3 has 20 residues. Germline loops: CDR1 MGHRA, CDR2 YSYEKL. V lost 4 bases, J lost 1 base, and 16 bases stayed unmatched. CDR3 DNA sequence: TGCGCCAGCAGCCGGACTATGGCCGGGACAGGGTGGGTGAACACCGGGGAGCTGTTTTTT. Amino acid sequence: CASSRTMAGTGWVNTGELFF.

V and J are TRBV28 and TRBJ2-4, with 11 positions matching TRBD2. Germline loops: CDR1 MDHEN, CDR2 SYDVKM. The CDR3 has 13 residues. Trimming cost V 10 bases and J 8 bases; bases outside gene matches: 7. Here the CDR3 DNA reads TGTGCCACAAGACTAGCGGGAACGTACATTCAGTACTTC. Its protein product is CATRLAGTYIQYF. The full variable domain, completed using reference TRBV28 and TRBJ2-4, is DVKVTQSSRYLVKRTGEKVFLECVQDMDHENMFWYRQDPGLGLRLIYFSYDVKMKEKGDIPEGYSVSREKKERFSLILESASTNQTSMYLCATRLAGTYIQYFGAGTRLSVL.

Points on this clone: Other DNA sequences in the same sample also yield this CDR3. V is TRBV2 and J is TRBJ2-1, with 9 bases aligning to TRBD2. The CDR3 sequence is 15 residues long. Trimming at V came to 8 bases and at J to 3 bases, leaving 8 bases not matched to a gene. The V gene's germline CDR1 is SNHLY and CDR2 FYNNEI. The CDR3 nucleotides are TGTGCCAGCTCCCCGGGACTAGCAGGCTACAATGAGCAGTTCTTC. Translating gives CASSPGLAGYNEQFF. Full variable domain (remainder filled in from reference TRBV2 and TRBJ2-1): EPEVTQTPSHQVTQMGQEVILRCVPISNHLYFYWYRQILGQKVEFLVSFYNNEISEKSEIFDDQFSVERPDGSNFTLKIRSTKLEDSAMYFCASSPGLAGYNEQFFGPGTRLTVL.

This chain links TRBV27 with TRBJ2-1; D might be TRBD2 (6 bases). CDR1 and CDR2 (germline): MNHEY, SMNVEV (reference sequence). The CDR3 runs to 15 residues. Trimming took off 7 bases at V and 2 bases at J, with 15 bases between the two ends. CDR3 coding DNA: TGTGCCAGCACCCCGGTCCGGGGGACCTACAATGAGCAGTTCTTC. Its translation is CASTPVRGTYNEQFF.

This chain links TRBV30 with TRBJ2-7; 10 bases fit TRBD1. Germline CDR1 reads GTSNPN; CDR2 reads SVGIG (reference sequence). The V gene end was trimmed by 0 bases and the J gene end by 9 bases; junction bases not matched to a gene: 29. The CDR3 has 21 residues. The CDR3 loop is CAWSVLGGAGTGAGGASVQYF. The DNA of the CDR3 is TGTGCCTGGAGTGTATTAGGAGGGGCTGGGACAGGGGCCGGGGGGGCTTCAGTGCAGTACTTC.

The chain uses TRBV10-3 and TRBJ2-3; 10 nucleotides line up with TRBD2. The germline V gene encodes CDR1 ENHRY and CDR2 SYGVKD. The CDR3 consists of 17 residues. The V and J ends lost 11 bases and 2 bases, in that order; junction bases with no gene match: 16. CDR3: CAATPSGRGITTDTQYF. DNA for the CDR3: TGTGCCGCAACCCCTAGCGGGAGAGGGATCACCACAGATACGCAGTATTTT.

The V gene is TRBV9, the J gene TRBJ2-1, with D uncertain. Germline V gene sequence: CDR1 SGDLS, CDR2 YYNGEE. The CDR3 length is 14 residues. The germline V and J ends were trimmed by 0 bases and 6 bases, with 10 bases remaining between them. CDR3 coding DNA: TGTGCCAGCAGCGTAGCTGTATCGGCCAATGAGCAGTTCTTC. As protein: CASSVAVSANEQFF.

V and J are TRBV5-1 and TRBJ1-1; TRBD1 might be the D (5 bases). This CDR3 is 15 amino acids long. Germline loops: CDR1 SGHRS, CDR2 YFSETQ. The V gene lost 0 bases and the J gene lost 0 bases, with 9 bases spanning the gap. CDR3 residues: CASSLEAGMNTEAFF. The CDR3 coding sequence is TGCGCCAGCAGCTTGGAGGCAGGGATGAACACTGAAGCTTTCTTT.

This chain links TRBV5-1 with TRBJ2-7; no reliable D call. This CDR3 has 14 residues. V was pared by 4 bases and J by 0 bases, with 11 bases between. The germline gives CDR1 SGHRS, CDR2 YFSETQ. CDR3 DNA: TGCGCCAGCAGCATCCCGACGGGCTCCTACGAGCAGTACTTC. Translating gives CASSIPTGSYEQYF.

The chain has TRBV5-1 and TRBJ1-2; TRBD1 agrees at 7 bases. The germline CDR1 and CDR2 sequences are SGHRS and YFSETQ. This CDR3 spans 16 amino acids. With 4 bases clipped from V and 8 bases from J, the junction kept 17 bases outside the gene matches. The CDR3 spells CASSRDSGTPLLGYTF. In DNA, the CDR3 is TGCGCCAGCAGCAGGGACAGCGGAACTCCCCTTCTGGGCTACACCTTC.

This sequence joins TRBV29-1 and TRBJ2-1; possible D gene TRBD1, 6 bases. Trimming shortened V by 0 bases and J by 13 bases, and 16 bases separated the two germline ends. Per germline, CDR1 SQVTM and CDR2 ANQGSEA. The CDR3 runs 13 residues. The CDR3 nucleotides read TGCAGCGTTGAAGACCCCCCAGGGGCCCCCCAGTTCTTC. It is translated as CSVEDPPGAPQFF.

V and J are TRBV7-9 and TRBJ2-7; 7 nucleotides agree with TRBD1. CDR3 size: 12 residues. CDR1 SEHNR and CDR2 FQNEAQ come from the germline V gene (reference sequence). V trimming: 5 bases; J trimming: 10 bases; junction bases outside the gene matches: 8. The CDR3 DNA is TGTGCCAGCAGCCACGGACAGGCTGGTCAGTACTTC. Amino acid sequence: CASSHGQAGQYF.

The rearrangement links TRBV2 to TRBJ1-2; possibly TRBD1 for D (5 bases). There are 15 residues in the CDR3. Germline assignment: CDR1 SNHLY and CDR2 FYNNEI. V was cut by 6 bases and J by 8 bases, with 22 bases left in between. The CDR3 DNA reads as TGTGCCAGCAGGGGGGTCTTCTCTAATTCTCGGGGCTACACCTTC. Residues: CASRGVFSNSRGYTF.

The genes are TRBV7-2 and TRBJ2-3; 8 bases map to TRBD2. This CDR3 spans 16 amino acids. In germline, CDR1 is SGHTA, CDR2 FQGNSA. The junction had 12 bases not matched to a gene; V was cut back by 8 bases and J by 2 bases. CDR3 protein: CASGMRASGYTDTQYF. In DNA form, the CDR3 reads TGTGCCAGCGGCATGAGGGCTAGCGGGTACACAGATACGCAGTATTTT.

The rearrangement links TRBV5-1 to TRBJ2-3; D is unclear. CDR3 length: 13 amino acids. CDR1 SGHRS and CDR2 YFSETQ come from the germline V gene. V was clipped by 4 bases and J by 2 bases, with 8 bases between them. This chain's CDR3 is CASSEGYTDTQYF. CDR3 DNA: TGCGCCAGCAGCGAAGGATACACAGATACGCAGTATTTT. The whole variable domain, filled in from reference TRBV5-1 and TRBJ2-3, reads KAGVTQTPRYLIKTRGQQVTLSCSPISGHRSVSWYQQTPGQGLQFLFEYFSETQRNKGNFPGRFSGRQFSNSRSEMNVSTLELGDSALYLCASSEGYTDTQYFGPGTRLTVL.

The V call is TRBV9, the J call TRBJ2-5; D is perhaps TRBD1 (5 bases). With 3 bases removed from V and 5 bases from J, the gap between germline ends came to 29 bases. Germline assignment: CDR1 SGDLS and CDR2 YYNGEE. This CDR3 has 19 residues. The CDR3 region is CASSGFPSGTQNPGETQYF. The DNA of the CDR3 is TGTGCCAGCAGCGGCTTCCCATCAGGAACGCAAAACCCAGGGGAGACCCAGTACTTC. The full variable domain, rest sourced from reference TRBV9 and TRBJ2-5, is DSGVTQTPKHLITATGQRVTLRCSPRSGDLSVYWYQQSLDQGLQFLIQYYNGEERAKGNILERFSAQQFPDLHSELNLSSLELGDSALYFCASSGFPSGTQNPGETQYFGPGTRLLVL.

The chain links TRBV5-4 to TRBJ2-6, with D perhaps TRBD1 (6 bases). V lost 4 bases and J 1 base, leaving 15 bases between the germline ends. This CDR3 is 17 amino acids long. Germline V gives CDR1 SGHNT, CDR2 YYREEE (reference sequence). The CDR3 DNA reads as TGTGCCAGCAGCCAAGCACAGGGTTCATCTGGGGCCAACGTCCTGACTTTC. Translated, it gives CASSQAQGSSGANVLTF. The full variable domain, in which reference TRBV5-4 and TRBJ2-6 provide the parts outside the CDR3, is ETGVTQSPTHLIKTRGQQVTLRCSSQSGHNTVSWYQQALGQGPQFIFQYYREEENGRGNFPPRFSGLQFPNYSSELNVNALELDDSALYLCASSQAQGSSGANVLTFGAGSRLTVL.

The rearrangement uses TRBV25-1 and TRBJ2-1; TRBD1 agrees at 10 bases. Germline trimming cut 6 bases from V and 9 bases from J; bases unmatched to any gene: 17. There are 17 residues in the CDR3. Germline V lookup: CDR1 MGHDK, CDR2 SYGVNS. The CDR3 region has the DNA TGTGCCAGCAGCCAGACAGGGGGCGCGGACGGGGCGGGTGAGCAGTTCTTC. This encodes CASSQTGGADGAGEQFF.

The V gene is TRBV7-2, the J gene TRBJ2-7, with D hard to call. Germline lookup yields CDR1 SGHTA and CDR2 FQGNSA. The CDR3 covers 12 residues. The V and J ends lost 5 bases and 2 bases respectively, with 7 bases between them. The CDR3 spells CASSPGAYEQYF. The CDR3 coding sequence is TGTGCCAGCAGCCCCGGTGCCTACGAGCAGTACTTC.

This clone was detected once. The DNA for the CDR3 is TGTGCCAGCAGCTTAGGTATCGATAGCAATCAGCCCCAGCATTTT. The encoded protein is CASSLGIDSNQPQHF. The gene calls are TRBV7-8 and TRBJ1-5, with unresolved D. This CDR3 spans 15 amino acids. Germline lookup yields CDR1 SGHVS and CDR2 FQNEAQ. Between the trimmed V and J ends, which lost 1 base and 0 bases, there was a span of 7 bases.

The J gene is TRBJ2-7, the V gene TRBV11-2; TRBD2 matches 7 bases. This CDR3 is built from 15 residues. V dropped 5 bases and J dropped 5; count of bases not matched to a gene: 12. Germline loops: CDR1 SGHAT, CDR2 FQNNGV. The CDR3 DNA reads as TGTGCCAGCAGCGTACAGGCTTGGGGAGGGAACGAGCAGTACTTC. Protein: CASSVQAWGGNEQYF.

This chain connects TRBV7-6 to TRBJ2-3; D unclear. Germline values: CDR1 SGHVS, CDR2 FNYEAQ. Trimming took off 5 bases at V and 0 bases at J, with 15 bases between the two ends. The CDR3 extends over 16 amino acids. In DNA, the CDR3 is TGTGCCAGCAGCCCCGGGCGTGGTCTTAGCACAGATACGCAGTATTTT. It translates to CASSPGRGLSTDTQYF.

V and J are TRBV18 and TRBJ2-6; D perhaps matches TRBD1 (5 bases). The CDR3 is made up of 16 amino acids. From germline, CDR1 is KGHSH and CDR2 LQKENI. V lost 0 bases to trimming and J lost 0 bases, with 6 bases between them. Here the CDR3 reads CASSPPQGSGANVLTF. CDR3 DNA sequence: TGTGCCAGCTCACCACCGCAGGGCTCTGGGGCCAACGTCCTGACTTTC.

The chain recombines TRBV6-1 with TRBJ1-4; D is undetermined. V lost 2 bases, J lost 13 bases, and 14 bases lay in between. This CDR3 has 13 amino acids. Germline CDR1 and CDR2: MNHNS and SASEGT. CDR3 in DNA: TGTGCCAGCAGTGAAATTGACGGGCAGTCACTGTTTTTT. Its protein is CASSEIDGQSLFF.

The chain is built from TRBV5-1 and TRBJ1-1, with 9 bases that match TRBD1. There are 14 residues in the CDR3. Per germline, CDR1 SGHRS and CDR2 YFSETQ. With 4 bases clipped from V and 0 bases from J, the junction kept 1 base outside the gene matches. The CDR3 nucleotides read TGCGCCAGCAGCGGACAGGGGCTGAACACTGAAGCTTTCTTT. This translates into CASSGQGLNTEAFF.

The sample holds one count of this clone. The V call is TRBV2, the J call TRBJ1-1; tentatively, D is TRBD1 (5 bases). CDR1 and CDR2 from the germline V gene are SNHLY and FYNNEI. The CDR3 has 15 residues. Trimming shortened V by 0 bases and J by 6 bases, and 14 bases separated the two germline ends. CDR3 protein: CASSEAQGLVAEAFF. The DNA for the CDR3 is TGTGCCAGCAGTGAAGCGCAGGGTTTAGTAGCTGAAGCTTTCTTT.

The chain carries TRBV7-3 and TRBJ2-3; D is undetermined. V was clipped by 2 bases and J by 1 base, with 7 bases between them. This CDR3 is built from 14 residues. CDR1 is SGHTA, CDR2 FQGTGA, per germline. CDR3 sequence (DNA): TGTGCCAGCAGCTTATCCGGGCGCACAGATACGCAGTATTTT. Amino acids: CASSLSGRTDTQYF.